This T cell receptor (beta chain) was sequenced for a study of blood T cell repertoires in COVID-19. Across the whole study: Specimens from acute and convalescent COVID-19 originated in the United States, Italy and Spain. In each case, the material was cDNA or gDNA derived from T cells, B-cell-depleted T cells, or PBMCs.

This CDR3 is built from 16 residues. V shed 5 bases, J shed 4 bases, and the junction held 10 bases outside the gene matches. The germline CDR1 and CDR2 sequences are ENHRY and SYGVKD. Some clones are missing from TCRdb's copy, which holds only in-frame ones; the method was immunoSEQ multiplex PCR. The sample holds more than 9,000 clones, 80% to 90% seen once. Specimen: peripheral blood. This chain uses TRBV10-3 with TRBJ2-7; 11 bases align to TRBD1. The sequence was collected from a woman aged 55-70 years with acute or convalescent COVID-19. The CDR3 DNA is TGTGCCATCAGTATTAGACCCCGGGACAGGGGGTACGAGCAGTACTTC. It translates to CAISIRPRDRGYEQYF.